The 16 T cell receptor beta chains presented below share a single source sample, sequenced in a study of response to subunit inactivated influenza vaccine. MiXCR, applied by TCRdb to the RT-PCR reads, yields one record per CDR3 protein. The table lists 500,000 to 600,000 distinct CDR3 sequences, less than 15% of them singletons. The source was PBMCs from blood, collected about 12 days after vaccination. The receptors were gathered from a man aged 45 to 65 who received an inactivated influenza vaccine.

This clonotype was detected a few times. The rearrangement uses TRBV6-5 and TRBJ2-1; weak D call: TRBD2 (6 bases). From germline, CDR1 is MNHEY and CDR2 SVGAGI. The germline V and J ends were trimmed by 6 bases and 9 bases, with 15 bases remaining between them. The length of the CDR3 is 13 residues. The CDR3 DNA follows: TGTGCCAGCAGCTTCACTTCTAGCGCTGAGCAGTTCTTC. It translates to CASSFTSSAEQFF.

J is TRBJ1-5 and V is TRBV2; D possibly corresponds to TRBD1 (6 bases). Trimming pared 3 bases from V and 3 bases from J, leaving 12 bases between. The CDR3 spans 15 residues. The germline gives CDR1 SNHLY, CDR2 FYNNEI. CDR3 loop: CASSDARGDNQPQHF. The CDR3 DNA follows: TGTGCCAGCAGTGATGCCAGGGGTGACAATCAGCCCCAGCATTTT.

The chain couples TRBV20-1 to TRBJ2-7; 11 bases map to TRBD1. From germline, CDR1 is DFQATT and CDR2 SNEGSKA (reference sequence). The V segment lost 0 bases and the J segment 3 bases; nucleotides outside the gene matches: 10. The CDR3 contains 17 residues. CDR3 bases: TGCAGTGCTAGAGACGGGACAGGGGGAAAAGGGGTCTACGAGCAGTACTTC. Translated, it gives CSARDGTGGKGVYEQYF.

This clonotype was seen a few times. At one end, the junction sequence differs from germline, possibly due to a read error. This rearrangement joins TRBV6-6 to TRBJ1-5; D is uncertain. The CDR3 loop spans 13 amino acids. The germline V gene encodes CDR1 MNHNY and CDR2 SVGAGI (reference sequence). The CDR3, as DNA: TGTGCCAGCAGTTACATGACCGCTCAGTCCCAGCATTTT. This gives the protein CASSYMTAQSQHF.

This clonotype was counted once. A much larger clone is a single base away; this may be a read error. This rearrangement joins TRBV5-1 to TRBJ1-1, with D hard to call. The germline CDR1 and CDR2 sequences are SGHRS and YFSETQ. The CDR3 consists of 16 residues. CDR3 sequence reads: CASSLDIVPAGTEAYF. The CDR3 DNA sequence: TGCGCCAGCAGCTTGGATATAGTCCCTGCGGGCACTGAAGCTTACTTT. The whole variable domain, remainder taken from reference TRBV5-1 and TRBJ1-1, is KAGVTQTPRYLIKTRGQQVTLSCSPISGHRSVSWYQQTPGQGLQFLFEYFSETQRNKGNFPGRFSGRQFSNSRSEMNVSTLELGDSALYLCASSLDIVPAGTEAYFGQGTRLTVV.

The V call is TRBV7-2, the J call TRBJ2-3; D call uncertain. Per germline, CDR1 SGHTA and CDR2 FQGNSA. The CDR3 sequence is 12 residues long. Between the trimmed V and J ends, which lost 2 bases and 5 bases, there was a span of 5 bases. The CDR3 region has the DNA TGTGCCAGCAGCTTATACAAAGATACGCAGTATTTT. It encodes CASSLYKDTQYF. Full variable domain (rest looked up from reference TRBV7-2 and TRBJ2-3): GAGVSQSPSNKVTEKGKDVELRCDPISGHTALYWYRQSLGQGLEFLIYFQGNSAPDKSGLPSDRFSAERTGGSVSTLTIQRTQQEDSAVYLCASSLYKDTQYFGPGTRLTVL.

The chain uses TRBV7-2 and TRBJ2-3, with 7 nucleotides matching TRBD2. Trimming at V came to 3 bases and at J to 4 bases, leaving 4 bases not matched to a gene. The CDR3 runs to 14 residues. CDR1 and CDR2 from the germline V gene are SGHTA and FQGNSA. DNA for the CDR3: TGTGCCAGCAGCTTTCTACTAGCGTCAGATACGCAGTATTTT. Its protein is CASSFLLASDTQYF.

This clonotype was found a few times. The CDR3 loop reads CAPTSGWPQHF. DNA for the CDR3: TGTGCCCCCACTAGCGGGTGGCCCCAGCATTTT. This chain connects TRBV7-9 to TRBJ1-5; no clear D gene. This CDR3 contains 11 residues. Germline V gene sequence: CDR1 SEHNR, CDR2 FQNEAQ (reference sequence). Between the trimmed V and J ends, which lost 11 bases and 9 bases, there was a span of 14 bases.

The sample holds a few counts of this clonotype. The gene calls are TRBV12-3 or TRBV12-4 and TRBJ1-5, with no clear D. This CDR3 region has 15 residues. Trimming pared 5 bases from V and 2 bases from J, leaving 13 bases between. The CDR3 DNA is TGTGCCAGCAGTCCTACATCCTGGGGCAATCAGCCCCAGCATTTT. Encoded protein: CASSPTSWGNQPQHF.

This clonotype showed up just a few times. V usage is TRBV6-2 or TRBV6-3 and J usage is TRBJ2-2, with 9 bases that match TRBD2. The germline CDR1 and CDR2 sequences are MNHEY and SVGEGT. The V gene end was trimmed by 7 bases and the J gene end by 1 base; junction bases not matched to a gene: 19. The CDR3 totals 20 residues. The CDR3 protein is CASNIGYGAGTSRNTGELFF. The CDR3 DNA is TGTGCCAGCAACATAGGTTATGGGGCCGGGACTAGCCGGAACACCGGGGAGCTGTTTTTT.

The V call is TRBV15, the J call TRBJ1-4, with D uncertain. The CDR3 extends over 15 amino acids. In germline, CDR1 is LNHNV, CDR2 YYDKDF (reference sequence). The V gene lost 0 bases and the J gene lost 0 bases, with 5 bases spanning the gap. Here the CDR3 reads CATSRDVTTNEKLFF. The CDR3 DNA sequence: TGTGCCACCAGCAGAGATGTCACAACTAATGAAAAACTGTTTTTT.

CDR3 bases: TGTGCCAGCAGTTTATGGAGGACTTCCCTCAAGGATGAGCAGTTCTTC. It translates to CASSLWRTSLKDEQFF. The chain combines TRBV12-3 or TRBV12-4 with TRBJ2-1; perhaps TRBD2 as D (5 bases). The ends were cut back, 2 bases at V and 8 bases at J, with 19 bases in the middle. The CDR3 totals 16 residues.

The genes are TRBV6-1 and TRBJ2-7; D may be TRBD1 (6 bases). Per germline, CDR1 MNHNS and CDR2 SASEGT. The V end lost 5 bases, the J end lost 0 bases, and 14 bases lay between the germline ends. The CDR3 loop spans 15 amino acids. CDR3: CASSKARTASYEQYF. The DNA for the CDR3 is TGTGCCAGCAGTAAGGCGCGGACAGCCTCCTACGAGCAGTACTTC.

In its sample, this clonotype was seen a few times. The chain links TRBV28 to TRBJ1-2; D might be TRBD1 (6 bases). The CDR3 runs to 12 residues. CDR1 and CDR2 from the germline V gene are MDHEN and SYDVKM. V was trimmed by 6 bases and J by 4 bases, leaving 9 bases between them. CDR3 nucleotide sequence: TGTGCCAGCAGACTGACAGGCTATGGCTACACCTTC. Translation: CASRLTGYGYTF.

This rearrangement joins TRBV7-8 to TRBJ1-2; tentative D call: TRBD1 (5 bases). This CDR3 spans 14 amino acids. V lost 6 bases and J 8 bases, leaving 19 bases between the germline ends. Germline CDR1 and CDR2: SGHVS and FQNEAQ. Here the CDR3 DNA reads TGTGCCAGCAGTTTCACCGGGCCCGAGGGGGGCTACACCTTC. Protein product: CASSFTGPEGGYTF.

In its sample, this clonotype was seen many times. The V gene is TRBV12-3 or TRBV12-4, the J gene TRBJ2-5; the D is unclear. The CDR3 runs 14 residues. Trimming cost V 3 bases and J 6 bases, with 14 bases left between them. CDR3 protein: CASSFGQVRQTQYF. The CDR3 DNA sequence: TGTGCCAGCAGTTTTGGTCAGGTTAGGCAGACCCAGTACTTC.